The 3 T cell receptor beta chains given below trace back to one sample, sequenced in a study of T cells in Graves' hyperthyroidism and ophthalmopathy. It was RNA transcripts that yielded the amplified TCR beta CDR3 regions. The HTBI primer set was used in a first-round RT-PCR of the TCR CDR3. Via MiXCR, TCRdb re-called the multiplex PCR reads, giving one row per CDR3 protein. The sample carries 550,000 to 850,000 distinct CDR3 sequences, approximately 19% recorded once. Sequencing used blood. The source of these receptors is a woman between 45 and 65 years old with Graves' hyperthyroidism that later progressed to Graves' ophthalmopathy.

This clonotype was detected ten times or more. The chain combines TRBV7-9 with TRBJ1-2; 7 bases are a match to TRBD1. After removal of 1 base from V and 3 bases from J, the junction contained 8 bases not matched to a gene. CDR1 SEHNR and CDR2 FQNEAQ come from the germline V gene (reference sequence). This CDR3 comprises 16 residues. CDR3 coding DNA: TGTGCCAGCAGCTTAGGACTAAGGGGGCGAGACTATGGCTACACCTTC. Translation gives CASSLGLRGRDYGYTF.

The chain employs TRBV20-1 and TRBJ2-3; TRBD2 matches 7 bases. Germline V gene lookup returns CDR1 DFQATT and CDR2 SNEGSKA (reference sequence). V gave up 6 bases and J gave up 6 bases; unmatched junction bases: 12. The CDR3 has 14 amino acids. CDR3 protein: CSAESRLAGDTQYF. In DNA, the CDR3 is TGCAGTGCCGAGAGCCGACTAGCCGGTGATACGCAGTATTTT.

The chain joins TRBV30 to TRBJ1-4, with D uncertain. V was cut by 3 bases and J by 7 bases, with 6 bases left in between. The CDR3 is 11 residues long. CDR1 is GTSNPN and CDR2 is SVGIG in the germline V gene (reference sequence). The CDR3 region is CAWRGLEKLFF. CDR3 nucleotides: TGTGCCTGGAGGGGCCTTGAAAAACTGTTTTTT.